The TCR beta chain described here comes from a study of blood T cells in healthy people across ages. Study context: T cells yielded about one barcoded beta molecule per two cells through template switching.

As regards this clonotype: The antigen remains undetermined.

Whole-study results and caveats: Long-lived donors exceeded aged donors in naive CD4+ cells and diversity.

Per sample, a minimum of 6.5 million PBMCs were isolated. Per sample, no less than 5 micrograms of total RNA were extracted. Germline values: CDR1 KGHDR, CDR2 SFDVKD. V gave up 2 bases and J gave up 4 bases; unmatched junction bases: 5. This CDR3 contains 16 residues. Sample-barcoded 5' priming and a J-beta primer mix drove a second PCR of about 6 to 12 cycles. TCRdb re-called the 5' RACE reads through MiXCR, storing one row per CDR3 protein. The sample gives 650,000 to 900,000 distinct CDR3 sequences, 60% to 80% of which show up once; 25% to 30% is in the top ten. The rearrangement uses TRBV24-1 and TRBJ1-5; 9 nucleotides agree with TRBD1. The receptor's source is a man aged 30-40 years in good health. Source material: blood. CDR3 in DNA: TGTGCCACCAGTGATTCCATGGACAGGGGAAATCAGCCCCAGCATTTT. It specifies CATSDSMDRGNQPQHF.